This T cell receptor beta chain was sequenced for a study of patients and donors after allogeneic stem cell transplantation. TCRdb reanalysed the RT-PCR reads using MiXCR and keeps one entry per CDR3 protein. The sample carries about 160,000 distinct CDR3 sequences, around 30% recorded once. The V gene's germline CDR1 is DFQATT and CDR2 SNEGSKA (reference sequence). V lost 3 bases, J lost 3 bases, and 9 bases lay in between. The length of the CDR3 is 12 residues. This receptor was taken from a human donor who was either an allogeneic HSCT recipient or a stem cell or donor lymphocyte infusion donor (not recorded which). It is not recorded whose cells these are; they may come from a transplant donor. This chain links TRBV20-1 with TRBJ2-7, with a possible D match to TRBD1 (5 bases). The sample taken for sequencing was blood, either unsorted or a sorted T cell fraction (not recorded which). CDR3 protein: CSASETDYEQYF. The CDR3 DNA follows: TGCAGTGCTAGCGAGACAGACTACGAGCAGTACTTC.